This TCR beta chain was sequenced for a study of Ad26.COV2.S vaccination and SARS-CoV-2 variants. Study background: Participants got Ad26.COV2.S intramuscularly, once or twice 56 days apart.

Clones were read by immunoSEQ multiplex PCR, and TCRdb kept only the in-frame ones, dropping some. In the table there are roughly 350,000 clones, roughly 90% of which are singletons. The CDR3 is 15 amino acids. The ends lost 5 bases at V and 7 bases at J; junction bases unmatched: 12. Germline CDR1 and CDR2: ENHRY and SYGVKD. The treatment: some 20 received Ad26.COV2.S at low or high dose, single or two shots; 5 received placebo; per-sample allocation not given. Each sample was drawn 63 days after the first injection (of vaccine or placebo). It was an adult aged 18-55 years in Boston who was the donor.

The TCR sequence derives from a person aged 18-60 years who received the Ad26.COV2.S COVID-19 vaccine or a placebo. The sample consisted of peripheral blood, taken in a trial of Ad26.COV2.S vaccine versus placebo. The chain links TRBV10-3 to TRBJ1-2; 8 bases match TRBD1. This chain's CDR3 is CAISQEGQEARGYTF. DNA of the CDR3: TGTGCCATCAGTCAAGAGGGACAGGAGGCGCGTGGCTACACCTTC.